The source of this T cell receptor beta chain is a study of CD8 T cells in Susac syndrome. The CDR3 contains 15 residues. V was pared by 3 bases and J by 7 bases, with 10 bases of the junction left unmatched. CDR1 is KGHSH, CDR2 LQKENI, per germline. When the RNA was reverse transcribed, random hexamers were used with an input of about 0.5 to 1 ug. A multiplex approach, immunoSEQ multiplex PCR, amplified TCR beta CDR3 across 54 Vbeta and 13 Jbeta. TCRdb ran MiXCR on the immunoSEQ multiplex PCR reads and lists one entry per CDR3 protein. The sample yields 100,000 or so distinct CDR3 sequences, just under 95% seen once. The table lists this clonotype with a count of one. Patients with Susac syndrome showed fulfilment of recently defined diagnostic criteria for definite or probable disease. Negative isolation was used for CD8+ and CD4+ T cells, and FACS enrichment was applied to TEMRA cells.

The sequencing input was CD4+ T cells from PBMCs. The chain carries TRBV18 and TRBJ2-7, with TRBD1 matching over 9 bases. The sequence was obtained from a human donor with Susac syndrome. The CDR3 region has the DNA TGTGCCAGCTCACCCCGGACAGGGGCACTATGGGAGCAGTACTTC. It specifies CASSPRTGALWEQYF.